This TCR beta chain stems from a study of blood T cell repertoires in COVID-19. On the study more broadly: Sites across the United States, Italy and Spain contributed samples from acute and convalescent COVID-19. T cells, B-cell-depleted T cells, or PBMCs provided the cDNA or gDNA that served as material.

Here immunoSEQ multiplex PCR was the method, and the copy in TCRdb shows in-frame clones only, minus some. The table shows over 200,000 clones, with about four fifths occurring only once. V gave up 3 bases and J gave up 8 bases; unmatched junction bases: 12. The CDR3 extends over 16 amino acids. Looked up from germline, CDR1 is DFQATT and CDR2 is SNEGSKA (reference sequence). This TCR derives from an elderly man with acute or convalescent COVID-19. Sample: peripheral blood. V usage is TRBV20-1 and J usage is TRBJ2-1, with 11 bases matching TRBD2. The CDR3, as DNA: TGCAGTGCTAGTGGGGGGGTAGCGGGAGGGCAGGATGAGCAGTTCTTC. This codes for CSASGGVAGGQDEQFF.